A selection of T cell receptor beta chains follows, all from one sample in a study of response to subunit inactivated influenza vaccine. TCRdb re-called the RT-PCR reads with MiXCR, one entry per CDR3 protein. The sample has around 480,000 distinct CDR3 sequences; approximately 15% are singletons. Sequencing was performed on CD4+ T cells sorted from PBMCs, taken 23 to 25 months after vaccination. These receptors came from a man aged 45-69 years who received an inactivated influenza vaccine. Both conserved end residues are part of each CDR3. Each record gives: V gene, clone size, J gene, D gene, CDR3 DNA, CDR3 protein. The D gene is left open where the match is weak. Clone sizes are given selectively: once, few, many, or a class where the clone is expanded.

TRBV12-3/TRBV12-4	NA	TRBJ2-7	TRBD1	TGTGCCAGCAGTTTATCACCTTGGGCAGGGGGCCCCTACGAGCAGTACTTC	CASSLSPWAGGPYEQYF
TRBV3-1	few	TRBJ2-3	TRBD2	TGTGCCAGCAGCCAAGATGGGCGGGGGGGCCTAAATACGCAGTATTTT	CASSQDGRGGLNTQYF
TRBV5-1	few	TRBJ2-7	NA	TGCGCCAGCAGCTTGGGAGGGTCCGGAAAATCCTACGAGCAGTACTTC	CASSLGGSGKSYEQYF
TRBV7-8	few	TRBJ2-2	NA	TGTGCCAGCAGCTTACGACTAGGATGGACCGGGGAGCTGTTTTTT	CASSLRLGWTGELFF
TRBV10-3	NA	TRBJ2-1	TRBD2	TGTGCCATCAACGACCAAGCGGGGGGCTCCTACAATGAGCAGTTCTTC	CAINDQAGGSYNEQFF
TRBV5-1	few	TRBJ1-6	TRBD1	TGCGCCAGCAGCGCCGGGACAGGGGGCTTTTCACCCCTCCACTTT	CASSAGTGGFSPLHF
TRBV5-1	NA	TRBJ2-7	NA	TGCGCCAGCAGCTCGCGTTTTACCACCGGATCCTACGAGCAGTACTTC	CASSSRFTTGSYEQYF
TRBV6-5	NA	TRBJ1-1	NA	TGTGCCAGCAGTTACTCGCTTAACACTGAAGCTTTCTTT	CASSYSLNTEAFF
TRBV6-1	few	TRBJ1-1	TRBD1	TGTGCCAGCAGGCCCCAGGGGGCTGACACTGAAGCTTTCTTT	CASRPQGADTEAFF
TRBV10-2	NA	TRBJ1-6	NA	TGCGCCAGCAGTGGTCAGGCCGATAATTCACCCCTCCACTTT	CASSGQADNSPLHF
TRBV10-2	NA	TRBJ2-7	NA	TGCGCCAGCAGTGGCCATGGCGATAGCTCCGACGAGCAGTACTTC	CASSGHGDSSDEQYF
TRBV4-3	NA	TRBJ1-1	NA	TGCGCCAGCAGCCAAGATTTGAAAGGGGGCACTGAAGCTTTCTTT	CASSQDLKGGTEAFF
TRBV4-1	few	TRBJ1-5	NA	TGCGCCAGCAGCCAAGCTCGGGGGGCCTTTCAGCCCCAGCATTTT	CASSQARGAFQPQHF
TRBV24-1	NA	TRBJ2-3	TRBD2	TGTGCCACCAGTGATTTGGCGGCGGGAGGCACAGATACGCAGTATTTT	CATSDLAAGGTDTQYF
TRBV3-1	many	TRBJ2-5	NA	TGTGCCAGCAGCCAAGATTGGAGACGGAAACAAGAGACCCAGTACTTC	CASSQDWRRKQETQYF
TRBV5-1	NA	TRBJ1-2	NA	TGCGCCAGCAGTTACGTCGGGACACTAGCCTATGGCTACACCTTC	CASSYVGTLAYGYTF
TRBV5-1	NA	TRBJ1-2	NA	TGCGCCAGCAGCTTGTTGGTATCTGGGGCTGGTGGCTACACCTTC	CASSLLVSGAGGYTF
TRBV18	once	TRBJ2-1	NA	TGTGCCAGCTCACCAAAGGTTGAGTGGGCCAACTCCTACAATGAGCAGTTCTTC	CASSPKVEWANSYNEQFF
TRBV5-5	few	TRBJ2-7	NA	TGTGCCAGCAGCTTTTTCCAGGGTGGCTACGAGCAGTACTTC	CASSFFQGGYEQYF
TRBV28	few	TRBJ2-2	TRBD2	TGTGCCAGCAGTCGCGGGAGGGCCACCGGGGAGCTGTTTTTT	CASSRGRATGELFF
TRBV10-2	NA	TRBJ1-6	NA	TGCGCCAGCAGTGGGAGGGACAAGGGCTATAATTCACCCCTCCACTTT	CASSGRDKGYNSPLHF
TRBV15	NA	TRBJ2-1	NA	TGTGCCACCAGCAGAGACCCTGACAGAGAGCAGTTCTTC	CATSRDPDREQFF
TRBV4-1	many	TRBJ1-2	NA	TGCGCCAGCAGCCAAGGGGAGTGGCGGGGCGCTGGCTATGGCTACACCTTC	CASSQGEWRGAGYGYTF
TRBV25-1	NA	TRBJ2-5	NA	TGTGCCAGCAGTGAATATGGGAGGGAGACCCAGTACTTC	CASSEYGRETQYF
TRBV7-9	NA	TRBJ2-3	NA	TGTGCCAGCAGCACCTCTGGCGCAGATACGCAGTATTTT	CASSTSGADTQYF
TRBV30	few	TRBJ2-1	NA	TGTGCCTGGAGTATACCCGGGAGAGGAGATGAGCAGTTCTTC	CAWSIPGRGDEQFF
TRBV6-2/TRBV6-3	NA	TRBJ1-5	TRBD1	TGTGCCAGCAGTAAACAGGGGGGGGGCAATCAGCCCCAGCATTTT	CASSKQGGGNQPQHF
TRBV5-6	NA	TRBJ1-1	NA	TGTGCCAGCAGCTTCAGATGGAACACTGAAGCTTTCTTT	CASSFRWNTEAFF
TRBV20-1	few	TRBJ1-1	NA	TGCAGTGCTAGAGGTGAGGGACGTCTGAACACTGAAGCTTTCTTT	CSARGEGRLNTEAFF
TRBV6-5	NA	TRBJ1-2	TRBD1	TGTGCCAGCAGTTACGACAGGGGGAAAAGCTATGGCTACACCTTC	CASSYDRGKSYGYTF